The next 8 T cell receptor beta chains were all read from a single sample in a study of Graves' ophthalmopathy and Graves' hyperthyroidism. As the template, RNA transcripts were used to amplify TCR beta CDR3 regions. After a first-round RT-PCR with HTBI primers, a second-round multiplex PCR was run. TCRdb itself ran the multiplex PCR reads through MiXCR, one entry per CDR3 protein. The table has 200,000 to 250,000 distinct CDR3 sequences, around a fifth seen once; the top ten hold roughly 44%. The sample comprised peripheral blood. The receptor set was obtained from a woman aged 45-65 years with Graves' ophthalmopathy.

The rearrangement uses TRBV30 and TRBJ2-7, with D maybe TRBD1 (5 bases). The CDR3 has 14 amino acids. Germline V gene lookup returns CDR1 GTSNPN and CDR2 SVGIG (reference sequence). The ends were cut back, 0 bases at V and 5 bases at J, with 14 bases in the middle. The CDR3 region has the DNA TGTGCCTGGAGTGTACCAGGGTTACCCCACGAGCAGTACTTC. Its translation is CAWSVPGLPHEQYF. The full variable domain, its missing parts supplied by reference TRBV30 and TRBJ2-7, is SQTIHQWPATLVQPVGSPLSLECTVEGTSNPNLYWYRQAAGRGLQLLFYSVGIGQISSEVPQNLSASRPQDRQFILSSKKLLLSDSGFYLCAWSVPGLPHEQYFGPGTRLTVT.

This clonotype was counted at least ten times. The chain combines TRBV11-2 with TRBJ1-1; D possibly corresponds to TRBD1 (6 bases). Trimming pared 4 bases from V and 5 bases from J, leaving 17 bases between. This CDR3 spans 15 amino acids. Germline-derived CDR1 and CDR2 are SGHAT and FQNNGV. The CDR3 nucleotides read TGTGCCAGCAGCTCGAGGCAGGGGCTGGGTACTGAAGCTTTCTTT. Protein product: CASSSRQGLGTEAFF.

This clonotype was found many times. The rearrangement uses TRBV10-3 and TRBJ2-5; 7 bases are a match to TRBD1. Germline CDR1 is ENHRY and CDR2 is SYGVKD. This CDR3 comprises 13 residues. The V segment lost 5 bases and the J segment 4 bases; nucleotides outside the gene matches: 4. The CDR3 is CAISPGQTETQYF. As DNA, the CDR3 is TGTGCCATCAGTCCGGGACAGACAGAGACCCAGTACTTC.

The chain employs TRBV27 and TRBJ2-7; 10 bases agree with TRBD2. The CDR3 covers 16 residues. The germline CDR1 and CDR2 sequences are MNHEY and SMNVEV (reference sequence). J was trimmed by 4 bases and V by 3 bases; bases with no gene match: 9. This CDR3 reads CASSFLTSGLLYEQYF. The CDR3 DNA sequence: TGTGCCAGCAGTTTTTTGACTAGCGGGTTACTATACGAGCAGTACTTC.

This clonotype was detected many times. The CDR3 loop reads CSARRAGTEIYNSPLHF. CDR3 coding DNA: TGCAGTGCTAGAAGGGCCGGGACAGAGATTTATAATTCACCCCTCCACTTT. The chain has TRBV20-1 and TRBJ1-6, with 7 bases fitting TRBD1. Trimming removed 2 bases from V and 4 bases from J; junction bases left unmatched: 11. The CDR3 has 17 residues. Germline CDR1 reads DFQATT; CDR2 reads SNEGSKA (reference sequence).

This clonotype appeared a single time. This chain uses TRBV30 with TRBJ2-2; 9 bases align to TRBD1. CDR1 and CDR2 (germline): GTSNPN, SVGIG (reference sequence). This CDR3 has 15 amino acids. V trimming: 3 bases; J trimming: 3 bases; junction bases outside the gene matches: 5. The CDR3, as DNA: TGTGCCTGGAGATCGACAGGGGGGTACACCGGGGAGCTGTTTTTT. The encoded protein is CAWRSTGGYTGELFF.

This clonotype was seen many times. The chain employs TRBV28 and TRBJ1-2, with D possibly being TRBD1 (6 bases). V was shortened by 6 bases and J by 0 bases, with 17 bases between the two germline ends. The CDR3 spans 16 residues. The V gene's germline CDR1 is MDHEN and CDR2 SYDVKM. CDR3 in DNA: TGTGCCAGCAGAACGAGGGGACACTTCACTAACTATGGCTACACCTTC. Translation: CASRTRGHFTNYGYTF.

This clonotype was seen many times. This CDR3 reads CASSQDFLGYTF. The DNA of the CDR3 is TGTGCCAGCAGCCAAGACTTTCTTGGCTACACCTTC. The chain uses TRBV14 and TRBJ1-2; D not resolved. The CDR3 has 12 amino acids. Deletions cut 0 bases from V and 7 bases from J, with 6 bases between. Germline assignment: CDR1 SGHDN and CDR2 FVKESK.